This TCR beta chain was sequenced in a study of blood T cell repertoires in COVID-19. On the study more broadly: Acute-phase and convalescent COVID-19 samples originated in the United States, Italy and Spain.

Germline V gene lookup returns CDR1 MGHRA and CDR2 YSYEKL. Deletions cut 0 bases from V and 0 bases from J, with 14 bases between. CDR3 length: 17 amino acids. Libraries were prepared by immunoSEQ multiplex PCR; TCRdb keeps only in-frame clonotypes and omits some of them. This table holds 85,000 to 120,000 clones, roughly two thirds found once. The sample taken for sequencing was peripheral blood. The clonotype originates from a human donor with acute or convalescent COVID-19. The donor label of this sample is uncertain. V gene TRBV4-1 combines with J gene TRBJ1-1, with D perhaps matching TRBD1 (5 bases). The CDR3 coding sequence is TGCGCCAGCAGCCAAGAATGGGGAGGGGCGATGAACACTGAAGCTTTCTTT. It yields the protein CASSQEWGGAMNTEAFF.